Reported below is one T cell receptor beta chain. Its target is unknown. This sample stems from a study of T cells in tuberculosis. Whole-study findings and limits: Active tuberculosis TCR-alpha repertoires lay closer to GMM-specific TCRs than IGRA-negative controls, suggesting clonal expansion.

This table comes from immunoSEQ multiplex PCR, and its TCRdb copy is limited to in-frame clones, with some not included. This table holds 25,000 to 35,000 clones, approximately 94% found once. Germline V CDR1 and CDR2: SQVTM, ANQGSEA. With 0 bases removed from V and 5 bases from J, the gap between germline ends came to 13 bases. This CDR3 spans 15 amino acids. Material for sequencing was PBMCs. The chain couples TRBV29-1 to TRBJ2-2, with D possibly matching TRBD1 (6 bases). This receptor was identified in a donor aged 10 to 29 with latent tuberculosis or without tuberculosis infection. The CDR3 spells CSVEEGQGWTGELFF. CDR3 in DNA: TGCAGCGTTGAAGAGGGTCAGGGGTGGACCGGGGAGCTGTTTTTT.